Shown below are 9 T cell receptor beta chains from a single sample sequenced in a study of blood T cell repertoires in COVID-19. Profiling relied on immunoSEQ multiplex PCR, and the TCRdb table lists in-frame clones only, not all of them. The table shows about 160,000 clones, with roughly 89% occurring only once. Sequenced material: peripheral blood. All receptors derive from a woman in her 70s with COVID-19, enrolled during active disease.

The J gene is TRBJ1-5, the V gene TRBV29-1, with 8 bases lining up with TRBD1. The CDR3 consists of 14 residues. Per the germline V gene, CDR1 is SQVTM and CDR2 is ANQGSEA. V lost 6 bases, J lost 6 bases, and 10 bases stayed unmatched. In DNA form, the CDR3 reads TGCAGCGTCCAGACAGGGGCTGTTGGTCAGCCCCAGCATTTT. As protein: CSVQTGAVGQPQHF.

This clone occurred once. The chain is built from TRBV27 and TRBJ1-6; 7 nucleotides match TRBD1. V dropped 7 bases and J dropped 7; count of bases not matched to a gene: 10. The CDR3 extends over 15 amino acids. Germline V gene lookup returns CDR1 MNHEY and CDR2 SMNVEV (reference sequence). The CDR3 loop reads CASKTTDRANSPLHF. CDR3 sequence (DNA): TGTGCCAGCAAAACAACCGACAGGGCGAATTCACCCCTCCACTTT.

The chain uses TRBV20-1 and TRBJ1-2; the match to TRBD1 covers 7 bases. CDR3 length: 13 amino acids. V lost 3 bases, J lost 3 bases, and 4 bases stayed unmatched. CDR1 and CDR2 from the germline V gene are DFQATT and SNEGSKA (reference sequence). CDR3 nucleotides: TGCAGTGCTAGTGAGGGACAGTACTATGGCTACACCTTC. Translation gives CSASEGQYYGYTF.

Here the CDR3 reads CARSPGVLRYMNTEAFF. The CDR3 nucleotides are TGTGCCAGAAGCCCGGGAGTTTTAAGGTATATGAACACTGAAGCTTTCTTT. The chain combines TRBV5-3 with TRBJ1-1; D unresolved. Being an ORF, TRBV5-3 has a function that is uncertain. The V and J ends lost 4 bases and 0 bases respectively, with 19 bases between them. The CDR3 runs 17 residues.

This clone was seen only a few times. The J gene is TRBJ2-7, the V gene TRBV25-1; tentatively, D is TRBD1 (5 bases). The CDR3 runs to 15 residues. Trimming cost V 3 bases and J 4 bases, with 16 bases left between them. The germline gives CDR1 MGHDK, CDR2 SYGVNS. Here the CDR3 reads CASSEWGPLLYEQYF. The CDR3 DNA reads as TGTGCCAGCAGTGAGTGGGGCCCACTCCTTTACGAGCAGTACTTC.

V gene TRBV5-1 combines with J gene TRBJ1-1; 8 bases are a match to TRBD1. This CDR3 spans 15 amino acids. Germline values: CDR1 SGHRS, CDR2 YFSETQ. Trimming took 2 bases from V and 1 from J; bases not matched to a gene: 4. The CDR3 DNA reads as TGCGCCAGCAGCTTAAAACAGGGGGAGAACACTGAAGCTTTCTTT. Residues: CASSLKQGENTEAFF.

The chain employs TRBV5-6 and TRBJ2-3; D possibly corresponds to TRBD2 (7 bases). The CDR3 has 15 amino acids. Per germline, CDR1 SGHDT and CDR2 YYEEEE. Between the trimmed V and J ends, which lost 4 bases and 5 bases, there was a span of 17 bases. CDR3 in amino acids: CASSVGAGAGDTQYF. DNA of the CDR3: TGTGCCAGCAGCGTCGGCGCGGGGGCCGGAGATACGCAGTATTTT.

The rearrangement joins TRBV21-1 to TRBJ1-2; TRBD1 was called by the table and not checked on the DNA. TRBV21-1 is recorded as a pseudogene. CDR3 size: 20 residues. The CDR3 region has the DNA TGTGCCAGCAGCACGACCCCCCCGGTTCGGGACAGGGGGTTGGACTATGGCTACACCTTC. This sequence encodes CASSTTPPVRDRGLDYGYTF.

The V gene is TRBV2, the J gene TRBJ2-3; TRBD2 agrees at 13 bases. Germline CDR1 reads SNHLY; CDR2 reads FYNNEI. The CDR3 spans 15 residues. V trimming: 6 bases; J trimming: 3 bases; junction bases outside the gene matches: 3. The CDR3 sequence: CASSILAGGTDTQYF. CDR3 bases: TGTGCCAGCAGCATACTAGCGGGGGGGACAGATACGCAGTATTTT.